This TCR beta chain was identified during a study of shared clonotypes between healthy human individuals. Turning to the study itself: Donors were two women and a few men aged 18 to 49. Whole-study findings and limits: Clonotype sharing across donors was expected to vary with sequencing depth.

Libraries were prepared by immunoSEQ multiplex PCR; TCRdb keeps only in-frame clonotypes and omits some of them. The sample holds 1,500,000 or so clones, 97% to 99% seen once. The CDR3 sequence is 14 residues long. The V end lost 1 base, the J end lost 1 base, and 5 bases lay between the germline ends. Germline CDR1 SGHTA, CDR2 FQGTGA. As to this clone: What it binds is not known.

The sample consisted of naive CD4+ T cells sorted from blood. As for subset: CD45RA+ positively selected. The V and J genes are TRBV7-3 and TRBJ2-1; D unclear. The receptor comes from a man between 25 and 39 years old in good health. The DNA of the CDR3 is TGTGCCAGCAGCTTAAGCGGTTCCTACAATGAGCAGTTCTTC. Its protein product is CASSLSGSYNEQFF.